The T cell receptor (beta chain) described here comes from a study of blood T cells in healthy people across ages. Per sample, extraction of total RNA gave at least 6 micrograms in every case. A sample-barcoded 5' primer and a J-beta primer mix were used in a second PCR of about 7 to 11 cycles. Every sample gave at least 2.5 million paired-end reads containing CDR3. TCRdb re-called the 5' RACE reads with MiXCR, one entry per CDR3 protein. The top ten clones hold over 10% of a sample with about 1.1 million distinct CDR3 sequences, 35% to 45% of them seen once. The CDR3 totals 13 residues. Trimming removed 4 bases at V and 7 bases at J, with 14 bases between. Germline V gene sequence: CDR1 SGHTA, CDR2 FQGNSA. About this clonotype itself: Its antigen is unknown.

Study-level results: Donor CMV infection status was unknown, possibly confounding age-related changes in expanded clonotypes. A strong correlation was seen between TCR beta diversity and naive T cell percentage.

V usage is TRBV7-2 and J usage is TRBJ2-7; D is possibly TRBD2 (5 bases). The TCR was taken from a man aged 18-30 years in good health. Sequencing was done on a sample of blood. CDR3 in amino acids: CASSSKYGNEQYF. As DNA, the CDR3 is TGTGCCAGCAGCTCAAAATACGGGAATGAGCAGTACTTC.